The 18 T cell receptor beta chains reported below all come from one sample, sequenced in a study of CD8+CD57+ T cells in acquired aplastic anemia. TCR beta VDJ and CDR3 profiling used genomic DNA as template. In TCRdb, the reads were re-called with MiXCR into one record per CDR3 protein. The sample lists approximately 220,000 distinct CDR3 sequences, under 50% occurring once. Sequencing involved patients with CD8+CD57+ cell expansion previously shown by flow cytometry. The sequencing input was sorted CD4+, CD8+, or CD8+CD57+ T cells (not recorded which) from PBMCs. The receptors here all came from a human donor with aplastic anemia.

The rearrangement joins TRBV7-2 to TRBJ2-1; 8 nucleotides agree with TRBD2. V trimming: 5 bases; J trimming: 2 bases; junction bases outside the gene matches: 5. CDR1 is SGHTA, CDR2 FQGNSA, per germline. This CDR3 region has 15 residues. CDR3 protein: CASSPTSDTYNEQFF. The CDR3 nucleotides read TGTGCCAGCAGCCCGACTAGCGACACCTACAATGAGCAGTTCTTC.

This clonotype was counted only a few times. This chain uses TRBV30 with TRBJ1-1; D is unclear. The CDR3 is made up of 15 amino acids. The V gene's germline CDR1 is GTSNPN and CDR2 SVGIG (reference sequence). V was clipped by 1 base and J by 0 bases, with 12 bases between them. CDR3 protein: CAWSAPGNMNTEAFF. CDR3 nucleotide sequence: TGTGCCTGGAGTGCCCCGGGGAACATGAACACTGAAGCTTTCTTT.

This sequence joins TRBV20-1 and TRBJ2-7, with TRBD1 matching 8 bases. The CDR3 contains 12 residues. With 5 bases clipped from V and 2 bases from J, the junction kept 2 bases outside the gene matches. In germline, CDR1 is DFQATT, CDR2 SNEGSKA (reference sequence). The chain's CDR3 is CSAGQGAYEQYF. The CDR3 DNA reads TGCAGTGCTGGACAGGGTGCCTACGAGCAGTACTTC.

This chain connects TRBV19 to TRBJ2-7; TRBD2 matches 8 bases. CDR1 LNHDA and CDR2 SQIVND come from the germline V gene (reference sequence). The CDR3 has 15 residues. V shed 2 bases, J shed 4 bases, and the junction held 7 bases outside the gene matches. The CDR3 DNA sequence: TGTGCCAGTAGTATAATGAATAGCGGGGTATACGAGCAGTACTTC. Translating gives CASSIMNSGVYEQYF.

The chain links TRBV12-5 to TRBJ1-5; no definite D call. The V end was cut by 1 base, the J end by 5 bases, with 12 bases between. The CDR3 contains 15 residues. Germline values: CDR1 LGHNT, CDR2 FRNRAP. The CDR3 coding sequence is TGTGCTAGTGGTTTGGCACCGGGCGGGTATCAGCCCCAGCATTTT. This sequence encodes CASGLAPGGYQPQHF.

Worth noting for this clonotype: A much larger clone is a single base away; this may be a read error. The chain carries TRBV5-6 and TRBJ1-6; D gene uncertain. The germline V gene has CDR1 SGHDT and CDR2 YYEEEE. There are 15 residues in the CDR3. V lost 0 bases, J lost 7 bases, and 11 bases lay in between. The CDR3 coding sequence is TGTGCCAGCAGCTTGGTCCCTAATTTGAATTCACCCCTCCACTTT. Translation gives CASSLVPNLNSPLHF.

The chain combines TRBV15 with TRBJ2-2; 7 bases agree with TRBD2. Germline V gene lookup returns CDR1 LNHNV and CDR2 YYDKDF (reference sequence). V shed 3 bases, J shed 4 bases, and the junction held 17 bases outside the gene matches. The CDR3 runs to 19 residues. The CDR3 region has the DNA TGTGCCACCAGCAGTGATGCTGCGGGAGAAAGGCCCAGCACCGGGGAGCTGTTTTTT. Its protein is CATSSDAAGERPSTGELFF. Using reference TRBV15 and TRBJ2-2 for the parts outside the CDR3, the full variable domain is DAMVIQNPRYQVTQFGKPVTLSCSQTLNHNVMYWYQQKSSQAPKLLFHYYDKDFNNEADTPDNFQSRRPNTSFCFLDIRSPGLGDTAMYLCATSSDAAGERPSTGELFFGEGSRLTVL.

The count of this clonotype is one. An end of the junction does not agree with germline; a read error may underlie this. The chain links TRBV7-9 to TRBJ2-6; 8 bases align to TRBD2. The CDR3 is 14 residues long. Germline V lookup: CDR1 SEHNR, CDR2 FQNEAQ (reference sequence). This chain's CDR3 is CASSLLRGDNVLTF. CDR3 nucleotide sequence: TGTGCCAGCAGCTTGTTGCGGGGGGACAACGTCCTGACTTTC. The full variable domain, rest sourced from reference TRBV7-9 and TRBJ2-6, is DTGVSQNPRHKITKRGQNVTFRCDPISEHNRLYWYRQTLGQGPEFLTYFQNEAQLEKSRLLSDRFSAERPKGSFSTLEIQRTEQGDSAMYLCASSLLRGDNVLTFGAGSRLTVL.

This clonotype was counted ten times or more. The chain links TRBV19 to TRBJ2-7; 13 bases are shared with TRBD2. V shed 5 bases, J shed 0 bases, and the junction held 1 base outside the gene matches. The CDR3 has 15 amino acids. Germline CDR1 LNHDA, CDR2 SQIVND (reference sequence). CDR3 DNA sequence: TGTGCCAGTAGTTGGACTAGCGGGGGCTCCTACGAGCAGTACTTC. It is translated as CASSWTSGGSYEQYF. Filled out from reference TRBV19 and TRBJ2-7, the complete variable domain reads DGGITQSPKYLFRKEGQNVTLSCEQNLNHDAMYWYRQDPGQGLRLIYYSQIVNDFQKGDIAEGYSVSREKKESFPLTVTSAQKNPTAFYLCASSWTSGGSYEQYFGPGTRLTVT.

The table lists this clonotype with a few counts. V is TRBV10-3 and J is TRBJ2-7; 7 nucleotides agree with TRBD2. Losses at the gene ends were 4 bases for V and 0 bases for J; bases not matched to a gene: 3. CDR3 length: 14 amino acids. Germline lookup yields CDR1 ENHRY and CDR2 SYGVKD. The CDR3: CAISVGGGSYEQYF. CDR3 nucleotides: TGTGCCATCAGTGTTGGCGGGGGCTCCTACGAGCAGTACTTC.

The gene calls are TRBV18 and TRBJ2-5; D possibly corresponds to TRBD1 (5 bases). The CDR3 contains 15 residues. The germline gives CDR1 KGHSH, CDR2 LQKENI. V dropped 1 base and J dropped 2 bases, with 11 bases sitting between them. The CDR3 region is CASSPLRQGQETQYF. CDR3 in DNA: TGTGCCAGCTCACCACTTCGTCAGGGACAAGAGACCCAGTACTTC.

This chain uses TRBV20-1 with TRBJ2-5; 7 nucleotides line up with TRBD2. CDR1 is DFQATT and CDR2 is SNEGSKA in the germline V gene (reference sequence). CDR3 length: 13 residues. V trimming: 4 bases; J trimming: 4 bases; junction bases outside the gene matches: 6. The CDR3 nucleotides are TGCAGTGCTACATCTAGCGGTAGAGAGACCCAGTACTTC. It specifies CSATSSGRETQYF.

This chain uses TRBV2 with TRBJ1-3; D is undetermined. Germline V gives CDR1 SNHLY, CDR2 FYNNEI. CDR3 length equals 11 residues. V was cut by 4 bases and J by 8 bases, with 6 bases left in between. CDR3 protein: CASSATYTIYF. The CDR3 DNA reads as TGTGCCAGCAGTGCGACATACACCATATATTTT. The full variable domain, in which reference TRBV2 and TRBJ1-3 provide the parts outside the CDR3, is EPEVTQTPSHQVTQMGQEVILRCVPISNHLYFYWYRQILGQKVEFLVSFYNNEISEKSEIFDDQFSVERPDGSNFTLKIRSTKLEDSAMYFCASSATYTIYFGEGSWLTVV.

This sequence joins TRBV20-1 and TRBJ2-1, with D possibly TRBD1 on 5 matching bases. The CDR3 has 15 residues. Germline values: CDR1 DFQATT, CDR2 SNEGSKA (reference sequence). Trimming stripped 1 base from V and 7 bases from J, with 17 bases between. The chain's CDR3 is CSARAVSDRLNEQFF. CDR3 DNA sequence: TGCAGTGCTAGAGCAGTGAGCGACAGATTAAATGAGCAGTTCTTC.

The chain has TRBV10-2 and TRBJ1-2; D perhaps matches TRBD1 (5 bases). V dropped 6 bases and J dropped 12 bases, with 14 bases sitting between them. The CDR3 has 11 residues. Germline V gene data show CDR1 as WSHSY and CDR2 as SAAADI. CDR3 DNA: TGCGCCAGCAGCGAAGACGGGGGAAACACCTTC. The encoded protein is CASSEDGGNTF.

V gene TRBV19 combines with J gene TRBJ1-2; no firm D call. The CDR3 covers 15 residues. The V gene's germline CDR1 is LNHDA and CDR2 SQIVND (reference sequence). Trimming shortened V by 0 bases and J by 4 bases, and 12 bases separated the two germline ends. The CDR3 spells CASSIEGEEIYGYTF. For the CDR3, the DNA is TGTGCCAGTAGTATAGAAGGAGAGGAGATCTATGGCTACACCTTC.

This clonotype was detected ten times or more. The CDR3 loop reads CSAREGGAIAGELFF. The CDR3 DNA reads as TGCAGTGCTAGAGAAGGGGGGGCCATCGCCGGGGAGCTGTTTTTT. This chain links TRBV20-1 with TRBJ2-2; maybe TRBD2 (7 bases). V was clipped by 0 bases and J by 6 bases, with 14 bases between them. Germline V lookup: CDR1 DFQATT, CDR2 SNEGSKA (reference sequence). There are 15 residues in the CDR3.

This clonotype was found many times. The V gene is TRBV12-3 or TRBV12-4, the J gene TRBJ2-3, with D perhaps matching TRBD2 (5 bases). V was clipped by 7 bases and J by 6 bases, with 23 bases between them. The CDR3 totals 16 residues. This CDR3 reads CASISSGLSPADTQYF. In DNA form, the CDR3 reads TGTGCCAGCATCTCGAGTGGACTCTCCCCGGCCGATACGCAGTATTTT.